The rows below give T cell receptor beta chains drawn from one sample of a study of CD8 T cells in Susac syndrome. TCRdb reprocessed the immunoSEQ multiplex PCR reads via MiXCR and lists one record per CDR3 protein. The sample holds fewer than 65,000 distinct CDR3 sequences, just over 90% seen once. Sequencing was done on a sample of CD8+ T cells from PBMCs. The receptors shown here come from a human donor in good health. The CDR3 runs from the conserved cysteine through the conserved F or W. Some rows mark clone size as missing; the rest say once, few, many or name a class of expanded clone.

V	J	size	length	CDR3
TRBV6-5	TRBJ1-2	once	12	CASSYGGGGYTF
TRBV6-2/TRBV6-3	TRBJ2-4	.	17	CASSYLWGRIAKNIQYF
TRBV5-1	TRBJ2-7	.	18	CASSLWASGGDSSYEQYF
TRBV10-3	TRBJ2-7	.	14	CATLDREKRYEQYF
TRBV12-5	TRBJ2-1	.	14	CASGSLQGGTEQFF
TRBV4-3	TRBJ1-5	.	14	CASSQVYSNQPQHF
TRBV5-5	TRBJ2-7	.	14	CASSARDSPYEQYF
TRBV4-1	TRBJ1-2	.	15	CASSQDNEIFWLGTF
TRBV4-1	TRBJ2-1	.	14	CASSQENSYNEQFF
TRBV3-1	TRBJ2-5	.	15	CASSQDMATQETQYF